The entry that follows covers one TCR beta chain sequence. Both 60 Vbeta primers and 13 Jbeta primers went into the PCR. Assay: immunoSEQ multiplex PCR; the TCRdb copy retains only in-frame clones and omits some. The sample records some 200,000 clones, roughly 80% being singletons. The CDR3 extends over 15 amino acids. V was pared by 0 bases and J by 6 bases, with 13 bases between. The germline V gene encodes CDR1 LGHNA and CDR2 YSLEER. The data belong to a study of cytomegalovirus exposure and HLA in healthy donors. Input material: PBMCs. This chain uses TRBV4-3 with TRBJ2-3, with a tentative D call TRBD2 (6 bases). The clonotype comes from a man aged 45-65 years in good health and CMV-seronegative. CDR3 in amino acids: CASSQDRLGSDTQYF. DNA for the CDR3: TGCGCCAGCAGCCAAGATAGACTAGGTAGTGATACGCAGTATTTT.